The T cell receptor (beta chain) under discussion was sequenced for a study of cytotoxic CD8 clonotypes in ibrutinib-treated CLL. Across the study: Complete response was seen in 2 patients and partial in around 24; about twelve progressed and about 14 stayed remitted after a median about 68 months. Study results and limitations: Rare overall, public clonotypes shrank or held steady under therapy. Clonality measured at baseline exceeded age-matched healthy donors, tracking circulating CD8+ T-cell counts. An increase in clonality occurred at ibrutinib response, followed by a return toward baseline at progression.

The CDR3 spans 13 residues. Germline V CDR1 and CDR2: KGHSH, LQKENI. Trimming took 0 bases from V and 4 from J, leaving 7 bases between them. Method: immunoSEQ multiplex PCR; TCRdb's copy keeps in-frame clones and lacks some. The sample records some 120,000 clones, roughly 57% being singletons. This clone was found once. Its matching antigen is unknown. This TCR came from a human donor with chronic lymphocytic leukemia. Sequences were derived from PBMCs, sampled after 24 months of ibrutinib treatment. This chain connects TRBV18 to TRBJ2-7, with D uncertain. CDR3: CASSPPVSYEQYF. CDR3 sequence (DNA): TGTGCCAGCTCACCACCGGTTAGTTACGAGCAGTACTTC.